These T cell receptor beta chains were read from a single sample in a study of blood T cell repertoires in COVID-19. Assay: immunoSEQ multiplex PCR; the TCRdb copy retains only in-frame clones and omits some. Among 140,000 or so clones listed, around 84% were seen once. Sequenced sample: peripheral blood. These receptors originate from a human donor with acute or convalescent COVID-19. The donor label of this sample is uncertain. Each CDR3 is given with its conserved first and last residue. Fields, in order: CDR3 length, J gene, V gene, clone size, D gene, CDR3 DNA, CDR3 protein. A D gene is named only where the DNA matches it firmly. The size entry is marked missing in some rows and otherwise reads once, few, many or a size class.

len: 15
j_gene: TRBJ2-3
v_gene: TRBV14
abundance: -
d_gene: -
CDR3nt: TGTGCCAGCAGCCAAGGAGTGCTTAGCACAGATACGCAGTATTTT
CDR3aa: CASSQGVLSTDTQYF

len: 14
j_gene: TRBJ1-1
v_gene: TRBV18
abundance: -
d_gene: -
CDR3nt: TGTGCCAGCTCAGGTGGAGGGCGGGAGACTGAAGCTTTCTTT
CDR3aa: CASSGGGRETEAFF

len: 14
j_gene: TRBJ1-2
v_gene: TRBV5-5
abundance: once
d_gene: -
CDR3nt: TGTGCCAGCAGCATCGCAGGGGATGGCTATGGCTACACCTTC
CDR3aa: CASSIAGDGYGYTF

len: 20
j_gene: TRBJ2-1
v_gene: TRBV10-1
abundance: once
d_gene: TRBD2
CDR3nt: TGCGCCAGCAGTGAGTCGATGAGGCTAGCGGGGGGGCCAGCTTTCAATGAGCAGTTCTTC
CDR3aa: CASSESMRLAGGPAFNEQFF

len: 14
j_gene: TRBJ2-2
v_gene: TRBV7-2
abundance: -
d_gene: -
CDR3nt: TGTGCCAGCAGCTTAGAGCGGGCCACCGGGGAGCTGTTTTTT
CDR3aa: CASSLERATGELFF

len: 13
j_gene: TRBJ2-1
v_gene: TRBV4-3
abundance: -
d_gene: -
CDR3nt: TGCGCCAGCAGCCAAGATGAGAACAATGAGCAGTTCTTC
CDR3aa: CASSQDENNEQFF

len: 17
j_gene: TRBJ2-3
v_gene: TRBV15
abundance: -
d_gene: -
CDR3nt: TGTGCCACCAGCAGAGATATAAAGGGGCTCGGCACAGATACGCAGTATTTT
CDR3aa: CATSRDIKGLGTDTQYF

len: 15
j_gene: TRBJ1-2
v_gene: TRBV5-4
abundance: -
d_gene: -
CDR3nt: TGTGCCAGCAGCCCTAAATCGGACAGCCGCTATGGCTACACCTTC
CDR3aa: CASSPKSDSRYGYTF

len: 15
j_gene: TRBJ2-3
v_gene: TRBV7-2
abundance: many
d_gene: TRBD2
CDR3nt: TGTGCCAGCAGCTTAATAGCGGGGGGGCCGGATACGCAGTATTTT
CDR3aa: CASSLIAGGPDTQYF

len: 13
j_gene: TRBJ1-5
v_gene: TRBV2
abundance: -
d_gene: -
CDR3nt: TGTGCCAGCCGAGGGTTCGGCAATCAGCCCCAGCATTTT
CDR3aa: CASRGFGNQPQHF

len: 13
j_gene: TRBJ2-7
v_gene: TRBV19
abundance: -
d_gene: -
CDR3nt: TGTGCCAGTAGTTTGAGGCACTCCAACGAGCAGTACTTC
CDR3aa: CASSLRHSNEQYF

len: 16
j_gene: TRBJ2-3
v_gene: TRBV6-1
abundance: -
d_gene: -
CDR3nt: TGTGCCAGCAGTGAAGTTATTGATAGAGGGACAGATACGCAGTATTTT
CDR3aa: CASSEVIDRGTDTQYF

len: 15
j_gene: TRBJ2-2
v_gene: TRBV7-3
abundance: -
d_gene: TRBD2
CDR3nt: TGTGCCAGCAGCGCGGGACTAGCGGGTACCGGGGAGCTGTTTTTT
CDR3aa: CASSAGLAGTGELFF

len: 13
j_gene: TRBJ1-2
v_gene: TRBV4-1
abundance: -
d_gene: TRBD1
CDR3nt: TGCGCCAGCAGCCAAGAACAGGGGGAAGGCTACACCTTC
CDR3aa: CASSQEQGEGYTF

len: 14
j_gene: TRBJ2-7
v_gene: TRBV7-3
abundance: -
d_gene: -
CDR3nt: TGTGCCAGCAGCCCAGGACAGTTGGTATACGAGCAGTACTTC
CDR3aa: CASSPGQLVYEQYF

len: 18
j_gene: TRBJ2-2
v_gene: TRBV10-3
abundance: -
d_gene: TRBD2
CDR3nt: TGTGCCATCAGTGGACTAGCGGGAGCCGAATGGAACACCGGGGAGCTGTTTTTT
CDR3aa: CAISGLAGAEWNTGELFF

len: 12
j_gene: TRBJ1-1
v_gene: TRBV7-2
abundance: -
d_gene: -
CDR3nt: TGTGCCAGCAGCCCCCAGGGTATTGAAGCTTTCTTT
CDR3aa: CASSPQGIEAFF

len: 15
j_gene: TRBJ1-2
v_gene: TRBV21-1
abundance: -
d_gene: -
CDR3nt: TGTGCCAGCAGCCCGACAGGGTGCCCTGGCTATGGCTACACCTTC
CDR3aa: CASSPTGCPGYGYTF

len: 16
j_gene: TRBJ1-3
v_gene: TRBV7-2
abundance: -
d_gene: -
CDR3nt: TGTGCCAGCAGCTTTGTTGGCGGAGAGGGTGGAAACACCATATATTTT
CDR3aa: CASSFVGGEGGNTIYF

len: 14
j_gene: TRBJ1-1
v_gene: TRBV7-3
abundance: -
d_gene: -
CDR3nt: TGTGCCAGCAGCTTAGGTCCGGGTCGGACTGAAGCTTTCTTT
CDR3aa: CASSLGPGRTEAFF

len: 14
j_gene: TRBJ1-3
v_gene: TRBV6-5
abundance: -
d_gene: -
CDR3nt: TGTGCCAGCAGTCTGGAGAGCTCTGGAAACACCATATATTTT
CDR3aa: CASSLESSGNTIYF

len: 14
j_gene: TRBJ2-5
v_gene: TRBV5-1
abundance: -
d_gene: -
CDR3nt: TGCGCCAGCAGCTTGGCAGGGATTGAAGAGACCCAGTACTTC
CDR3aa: CASSLAGIEETQYF

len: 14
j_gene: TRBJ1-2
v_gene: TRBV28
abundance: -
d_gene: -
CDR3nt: TGTGCCAGCAGTTTACCGTCACAGGTTTATGGCTACACCTTC
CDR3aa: CASSLPSQVYGYTF

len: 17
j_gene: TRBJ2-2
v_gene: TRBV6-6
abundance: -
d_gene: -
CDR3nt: TGTGCCAGCAGTCGAGCCACGATAGCAGGGTTAGCCGGGGAGCTGTTTTTT
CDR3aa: CASSRATIAGLAGELFF

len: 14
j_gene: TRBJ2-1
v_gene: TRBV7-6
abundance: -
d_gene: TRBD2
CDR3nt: TGTGCCAGCAGCTTGAAACTAGCGGACAATGAGCAGTTCTTC
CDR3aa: CASSLKLADNEQFF

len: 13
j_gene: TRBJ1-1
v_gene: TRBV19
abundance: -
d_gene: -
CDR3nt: TGTGCCAGTAGTATAGTTGGCAGGGGCGATGCTTTCTTT
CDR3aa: CASSIVGRGDAFF

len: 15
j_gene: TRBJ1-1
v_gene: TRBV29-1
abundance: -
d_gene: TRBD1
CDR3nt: TGCAGCGTTGGAGGGGAACAGGGGACATGGGGTGAAGCTTTCTTT
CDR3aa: CSVGGEQGTWGEAFF

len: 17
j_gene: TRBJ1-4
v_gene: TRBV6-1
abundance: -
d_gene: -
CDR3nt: TGTGCCAGCAGTGCCTTCAGGGGACCCGCAACTAATGAAAAACTGTTTTTT
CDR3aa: CASSAFRGPATNEKLFF

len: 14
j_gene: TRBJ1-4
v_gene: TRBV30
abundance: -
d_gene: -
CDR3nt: TGTGCCTGGTCGAGACAGACAACTAATGAAAAACTGTTTTTT
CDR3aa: CAWSRQTTNEKLFF

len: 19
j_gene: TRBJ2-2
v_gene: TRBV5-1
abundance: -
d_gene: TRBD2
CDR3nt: TGCGCCAGCAGCTTGCGCACTAGCGGGAGACGATCGAACACCGGGGAGCTGTTTTTT
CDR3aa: CASSLRTSGRRSNTGELFF

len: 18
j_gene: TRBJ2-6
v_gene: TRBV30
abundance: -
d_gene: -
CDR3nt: TGTGCCTGGAGTTCTTACGGGGGCAGGGGGTCTGGGGCCAACGTCCTGACTTTC
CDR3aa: CAWSSYGGRGSGANVLTF

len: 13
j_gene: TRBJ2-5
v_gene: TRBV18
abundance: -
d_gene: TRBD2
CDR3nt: TGTGCCAGCTCCGGGACTACCCAAGAGACCCAGTACTTC
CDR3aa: CASSGTTQETQYF

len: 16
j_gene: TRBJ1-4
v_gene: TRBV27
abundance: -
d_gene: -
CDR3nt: TGTGCCAGCAGTTCCCCCCACCGGGGAGCTAATGAAAAACTGTTTTTT
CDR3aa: CASSSPHRGANEKLFF

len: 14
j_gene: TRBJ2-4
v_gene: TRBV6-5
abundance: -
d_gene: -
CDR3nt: TGTGCCAGCGAGACAGGGGAGGGAAAACAAGTTCAGTACTTC
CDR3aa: CASETGEGKQVQYF

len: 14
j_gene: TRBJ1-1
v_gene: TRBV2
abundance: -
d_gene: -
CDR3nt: TGTGCCAGCAGTGAAGTTTGGACAGCCACTGAAGCTTTCTTT
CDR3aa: CASSEVWTATEAFF

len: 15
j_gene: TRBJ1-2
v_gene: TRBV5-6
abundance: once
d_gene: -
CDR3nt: TGTGCCAGCAGCTTGGGATATACAGGGTACTATGGCTACACCTTC
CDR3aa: CASSLGYTGYYGYTF

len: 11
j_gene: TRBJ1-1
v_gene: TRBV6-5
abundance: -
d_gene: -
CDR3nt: TGTGCCAGCAGACGTGAGGGCGAAGCTTTCTTT
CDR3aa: CASRREGEAFF

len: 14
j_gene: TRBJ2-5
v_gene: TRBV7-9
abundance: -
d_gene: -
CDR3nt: TGTGCCAGCAGCGCTAGTTTACCCCAAGAGACCCAGTACTTC
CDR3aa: CASSASLPQETQYF

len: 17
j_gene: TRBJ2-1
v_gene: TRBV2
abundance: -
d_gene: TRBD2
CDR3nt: TGTGCCAGCAGTGGTCTAGCGGGGGGTTTCTCCTACAATGAGCAGTTCTTC
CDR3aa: CASSGLAGGFSYNEQFF

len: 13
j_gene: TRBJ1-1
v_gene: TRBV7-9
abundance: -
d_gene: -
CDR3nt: TGTGCCAGCAGCTTATTATCACAGTTTGAAGCTTTCTTT
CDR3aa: CASSLLSQFEAFF

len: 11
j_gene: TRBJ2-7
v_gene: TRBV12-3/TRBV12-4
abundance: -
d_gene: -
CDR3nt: TGTGCCACTTCAATCGGGGACGAGCAGTACTTC
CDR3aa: CATSIGDEQYF

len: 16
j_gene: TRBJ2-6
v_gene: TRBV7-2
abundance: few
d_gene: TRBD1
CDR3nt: TGTGCCCTTGGGACAGGGTCGGCGTCTGGGGCCAACGTCCTGACTTTC
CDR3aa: CALGTGSASGANVLTF

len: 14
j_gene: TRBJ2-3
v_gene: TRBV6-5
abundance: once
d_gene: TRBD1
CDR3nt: TGTGCCAGCAGTATGACAGGGGGCACAGATACGCAGTATTTT
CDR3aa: CASSMTGGTDTQYF

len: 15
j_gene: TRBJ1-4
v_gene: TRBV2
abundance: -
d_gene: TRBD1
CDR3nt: TGTGCCAGCAGTGGGGACAGGGGGGCGGATGAAAAACTGTTTTTT
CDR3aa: CASSGDRGADEKLFF

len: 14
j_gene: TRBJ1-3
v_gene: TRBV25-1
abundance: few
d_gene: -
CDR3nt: TGTGCCACCTCACCCTCGAGCTCTGGAAACACCATATATTTT
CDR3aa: CATSPSSSGNTIYF

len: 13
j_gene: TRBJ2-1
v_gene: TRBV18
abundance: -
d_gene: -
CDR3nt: TGTGCCAGCTCACCTCCCGGGGACAATGAGCAGTTCTTC
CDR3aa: CASSPPGDNEQFF

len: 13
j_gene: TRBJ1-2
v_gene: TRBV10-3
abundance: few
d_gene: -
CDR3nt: TGTGCCATCAGTGAGTTAGTCACCTATGGCTACACCTTC
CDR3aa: CAISELVTYGYTF

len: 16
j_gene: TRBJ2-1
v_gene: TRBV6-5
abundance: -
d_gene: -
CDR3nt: TGTGCCAGCAGTTACTCGGGGCAAAGCTCCTACAATGAGCAGTTCTTC
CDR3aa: CASSYSGQSSYNEQFF